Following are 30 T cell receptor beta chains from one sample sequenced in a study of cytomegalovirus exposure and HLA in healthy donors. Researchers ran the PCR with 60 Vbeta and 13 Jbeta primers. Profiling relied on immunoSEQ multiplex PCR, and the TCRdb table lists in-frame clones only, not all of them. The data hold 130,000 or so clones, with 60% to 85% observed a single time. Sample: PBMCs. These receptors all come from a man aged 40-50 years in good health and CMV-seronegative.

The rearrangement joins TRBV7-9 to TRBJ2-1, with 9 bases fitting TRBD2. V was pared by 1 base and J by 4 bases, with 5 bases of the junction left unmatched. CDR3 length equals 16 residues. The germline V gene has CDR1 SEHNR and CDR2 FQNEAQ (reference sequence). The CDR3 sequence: CASSLVASGDYNEQFF. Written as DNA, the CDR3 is TGTGCCAGCAGCTTAGTGGCTAGCGGGGATTACAATGAGCAGTTCTTC.

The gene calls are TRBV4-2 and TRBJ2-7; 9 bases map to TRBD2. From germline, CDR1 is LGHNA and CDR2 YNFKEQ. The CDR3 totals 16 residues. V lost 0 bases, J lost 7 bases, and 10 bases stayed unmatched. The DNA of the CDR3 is TGTGCCAGCAGCCAAGATATGGCTAGCGGGATAGGAGAGCAGTACTTC. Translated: CASSQDMASGIGEQYF.

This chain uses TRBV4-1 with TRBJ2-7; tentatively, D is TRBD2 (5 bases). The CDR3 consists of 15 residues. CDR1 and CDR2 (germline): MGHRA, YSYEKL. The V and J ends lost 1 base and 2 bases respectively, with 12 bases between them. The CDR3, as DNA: TGCGCCAGCAGCCAAGTGGTCCGGGGAACCTACGAGCAGTACTTC. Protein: CASSQVVRGTYEQYF.

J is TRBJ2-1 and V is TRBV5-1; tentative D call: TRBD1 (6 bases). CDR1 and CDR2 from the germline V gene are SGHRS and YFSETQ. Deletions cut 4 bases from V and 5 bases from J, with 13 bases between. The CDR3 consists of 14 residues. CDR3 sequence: CASSPRTDNNEQFF. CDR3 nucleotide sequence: TGCGCCAGCAGCCCACGGACAGACAACAATGAGCAGTTCTTC.

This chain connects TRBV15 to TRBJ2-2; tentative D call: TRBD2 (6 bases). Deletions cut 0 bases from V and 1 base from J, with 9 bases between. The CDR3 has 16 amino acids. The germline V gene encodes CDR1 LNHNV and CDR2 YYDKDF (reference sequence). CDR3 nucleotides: TGTGCCACCAGCAGAGATTGGGGGGTGAACACCGGGGAGCTGTTTTTT. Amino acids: CATSRDWGVNTGELFF.

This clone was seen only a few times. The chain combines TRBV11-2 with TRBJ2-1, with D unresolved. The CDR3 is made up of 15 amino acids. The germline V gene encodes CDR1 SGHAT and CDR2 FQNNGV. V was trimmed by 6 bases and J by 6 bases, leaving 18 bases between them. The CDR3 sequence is CASSPDSRMGNEQFF. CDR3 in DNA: TGTGCCAGCAGTCCCGACTCCCGGATGGGCAATGAGCAGTTCTTC.

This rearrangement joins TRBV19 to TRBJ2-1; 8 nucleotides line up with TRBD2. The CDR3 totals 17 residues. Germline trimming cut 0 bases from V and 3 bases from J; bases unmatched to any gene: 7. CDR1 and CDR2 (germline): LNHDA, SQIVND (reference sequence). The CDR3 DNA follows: TGTGCCAGTAGTATAGATAGATCTAGCGGGTACTACAATGAGCAGTTCTTC. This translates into CASSIDRSSGYYNEQFF.

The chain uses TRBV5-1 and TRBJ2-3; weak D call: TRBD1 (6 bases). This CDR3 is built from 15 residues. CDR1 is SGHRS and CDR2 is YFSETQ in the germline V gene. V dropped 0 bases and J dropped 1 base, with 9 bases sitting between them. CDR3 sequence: CASSLAEGGTDTQYF. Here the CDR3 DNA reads TGCGCCAGCAGCTTGGCCGAGGGGGGCACAGATACGCAGTATTTT.

The CDR3 sequence: CASSPDNRREQYF. As DNA, the CDR3 is TGTGCCAGCAGCCCGGACAATCGCAGGGAGCAGTACTTC. The chain carries TRBV7-2 and TRBJ2-7; D is perhaps TRBD1 (5 bases). Germline V gene data show CDR1 as SGHTA and CDR2 as FQGNSA. V was trimmed by 5 bases and J by 7 bases, leaving 15 bases between them. The CDR3 covers 13 residues. Full variable domain (remainder filled in from reference TRBV7-2 and TRBJ2-7): GAGVSQSPSNKVTEKGKDVELRCDPISGHTALYWYRQSLGQGLEFLIYFQGNSAPDKSGLPSDRFSAERTGGSVSTLTIQRTQQEDSAVYLCASSPDNRREQYFGPGTRLTVT.

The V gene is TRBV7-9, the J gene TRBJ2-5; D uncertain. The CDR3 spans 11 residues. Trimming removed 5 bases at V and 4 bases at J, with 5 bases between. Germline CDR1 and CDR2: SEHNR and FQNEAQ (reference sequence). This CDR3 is CASSPRETQYF. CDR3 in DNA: TGTGCCAGCAGCCCCCGAGAGACCCAGTACTTC.

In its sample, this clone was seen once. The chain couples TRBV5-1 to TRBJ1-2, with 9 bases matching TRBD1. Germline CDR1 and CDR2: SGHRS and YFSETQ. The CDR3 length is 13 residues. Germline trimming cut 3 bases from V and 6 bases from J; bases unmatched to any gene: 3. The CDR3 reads CASSSGTGNGYTF. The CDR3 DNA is TGCGCCAGCAGCTCCGGGACAGGGAATGGCTACACCTTC. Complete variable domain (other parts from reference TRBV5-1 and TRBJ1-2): KAGVTQTPRYLIKTRGQQVTLSCSPISGHRSVSWYQQTPGQGLQFLFEYFSETQRNKGNFPGRFSGRQFSNSRSEMNVSTLELGDSALYLCASSSGTGNGYTFGSGTRLTVV.

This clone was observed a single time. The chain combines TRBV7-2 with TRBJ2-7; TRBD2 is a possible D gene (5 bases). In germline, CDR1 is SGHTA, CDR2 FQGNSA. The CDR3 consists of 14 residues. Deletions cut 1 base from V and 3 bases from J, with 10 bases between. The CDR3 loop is CASSLVSGNYEQYF. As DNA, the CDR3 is TGTGCCAGCAGCTTAGTTTCGGGGAACTACGAGCAGTACTTC. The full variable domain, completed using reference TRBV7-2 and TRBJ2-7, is GAGVSQSPSNKVTEKGKDVELRCDPISGHTALYWYRQSLGQGLEFLIYFQGNSAPDKSGLPSDRFSAERTGGSVSTLTIQRTQQEDSAVYLCASSLVSGNYEQYFGPGTRLTVT.

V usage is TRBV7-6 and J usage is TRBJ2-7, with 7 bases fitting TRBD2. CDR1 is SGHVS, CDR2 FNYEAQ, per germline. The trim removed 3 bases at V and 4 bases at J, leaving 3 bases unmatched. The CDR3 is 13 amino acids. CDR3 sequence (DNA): TGTGCCAGCAGCTTCGGGAGGTCGTACGAGCAGTACTTC. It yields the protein CASSFGRSYEQYF.

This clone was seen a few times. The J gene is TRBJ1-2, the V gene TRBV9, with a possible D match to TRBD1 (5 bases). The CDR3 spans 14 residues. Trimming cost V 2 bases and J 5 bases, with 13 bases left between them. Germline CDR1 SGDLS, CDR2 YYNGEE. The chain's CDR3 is CASSVDSMGYGYTF. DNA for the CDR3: TGTGCCAGCAGCGTCGACAGTATGGGGTATGGCTACACCTTC.

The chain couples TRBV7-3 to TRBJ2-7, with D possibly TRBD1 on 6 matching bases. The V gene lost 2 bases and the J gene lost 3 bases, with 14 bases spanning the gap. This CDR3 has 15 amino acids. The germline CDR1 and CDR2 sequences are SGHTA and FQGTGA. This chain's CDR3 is CASSLDGTTGYEQYF. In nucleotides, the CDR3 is TGTGCCAGCAGCTTAGATGGGACAACAGGCTACGAGCAGTACTTC.

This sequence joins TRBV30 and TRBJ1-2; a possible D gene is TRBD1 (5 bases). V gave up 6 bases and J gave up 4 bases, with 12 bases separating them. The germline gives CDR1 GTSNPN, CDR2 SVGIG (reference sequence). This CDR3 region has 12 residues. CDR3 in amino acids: CACTDSLYGYTF. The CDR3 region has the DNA TGTGCCTGTACAGACAGTCTCTATGGCTACACCTTC.

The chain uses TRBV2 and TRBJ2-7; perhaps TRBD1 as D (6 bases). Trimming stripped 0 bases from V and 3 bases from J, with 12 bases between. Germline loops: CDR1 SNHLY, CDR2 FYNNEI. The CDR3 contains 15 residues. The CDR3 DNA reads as TGTGCCAGCAGTGAAGCCCTGACAGGCAGCTACGAGCAGTACTTC. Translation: CASSEALTGSYEQYF.

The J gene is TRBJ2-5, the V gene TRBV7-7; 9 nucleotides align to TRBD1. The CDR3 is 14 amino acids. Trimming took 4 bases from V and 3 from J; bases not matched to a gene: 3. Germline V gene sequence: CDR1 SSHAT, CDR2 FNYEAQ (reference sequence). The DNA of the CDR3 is TGTGCCAGCAGCTCGGACAGGGGTAAAGAGACCCAGTACTTC. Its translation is CASSSDRGKETQYF.

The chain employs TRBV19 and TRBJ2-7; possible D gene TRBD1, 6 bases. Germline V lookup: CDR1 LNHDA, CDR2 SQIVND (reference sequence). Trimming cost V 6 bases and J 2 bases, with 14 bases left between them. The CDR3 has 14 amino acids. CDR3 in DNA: TGTGCCAGTAGCCCCGGGACACAGGCCTACGAGCAGTACTTC. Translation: CASSPGTQAYEQYF.

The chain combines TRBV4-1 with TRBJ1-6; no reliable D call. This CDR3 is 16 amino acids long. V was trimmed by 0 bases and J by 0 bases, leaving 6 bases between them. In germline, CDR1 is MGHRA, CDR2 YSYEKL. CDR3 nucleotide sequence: TGCGCCAGCAGCCAAGATCGGGACTCCTATAATTCACCCCTCCACTTT. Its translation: CASSQDRDSYNSPLHF.

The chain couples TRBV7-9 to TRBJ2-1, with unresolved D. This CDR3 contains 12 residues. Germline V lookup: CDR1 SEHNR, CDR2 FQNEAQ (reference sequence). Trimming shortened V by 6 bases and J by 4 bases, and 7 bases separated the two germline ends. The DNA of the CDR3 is TGTGCCAGCAGGAGCGAGTACAATGAGCAGTTCTTC. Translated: CASRSEYNEQFF.

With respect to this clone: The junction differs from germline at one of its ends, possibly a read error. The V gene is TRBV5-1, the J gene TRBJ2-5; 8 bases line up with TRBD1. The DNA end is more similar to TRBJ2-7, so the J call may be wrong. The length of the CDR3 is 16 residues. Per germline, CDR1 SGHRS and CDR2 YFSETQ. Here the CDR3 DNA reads TGCGCCAGCAGCTCCGTAGCAGGGACAGGTTCCTCCGAGCAGTACTTC. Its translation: CASSSVAGTGSSEQYF.

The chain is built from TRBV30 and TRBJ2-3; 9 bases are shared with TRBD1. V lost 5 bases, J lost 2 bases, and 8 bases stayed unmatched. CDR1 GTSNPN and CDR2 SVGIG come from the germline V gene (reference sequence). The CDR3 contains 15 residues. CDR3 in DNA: TGTGCCTGGTCGCGGGACAGGGCGCCCACAGATACGCAGTATTTT. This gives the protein CAWSRDRAPTDTQYF.

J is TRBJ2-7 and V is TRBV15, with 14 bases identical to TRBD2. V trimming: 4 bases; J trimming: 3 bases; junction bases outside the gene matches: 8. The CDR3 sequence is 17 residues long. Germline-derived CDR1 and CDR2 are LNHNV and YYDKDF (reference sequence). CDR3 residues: CATSNHLGLAGDYEQYF. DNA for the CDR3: TGTGCCACCAGCAATCACCTGGGACTAGCGGGAGACTACGAGCAGTACTTC.

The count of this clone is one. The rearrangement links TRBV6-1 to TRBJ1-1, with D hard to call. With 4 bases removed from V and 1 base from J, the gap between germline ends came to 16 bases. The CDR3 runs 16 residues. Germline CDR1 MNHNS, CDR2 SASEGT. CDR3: CASSAPGGRQNTEAFF. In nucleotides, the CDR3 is TGTGCCAGCAGTGCCCCTGGTGGAAGACAGAACACTGAAGCTTTCTTT.

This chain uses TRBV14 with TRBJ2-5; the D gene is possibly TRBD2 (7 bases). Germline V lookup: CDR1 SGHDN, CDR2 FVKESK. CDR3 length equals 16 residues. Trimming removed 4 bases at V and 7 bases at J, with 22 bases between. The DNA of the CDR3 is TGTGCCAGCAGCCCAGGGGACTACGGGGTGATCGGGACCCAGTACTTC. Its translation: CASSPGDYGVIGTQYF.

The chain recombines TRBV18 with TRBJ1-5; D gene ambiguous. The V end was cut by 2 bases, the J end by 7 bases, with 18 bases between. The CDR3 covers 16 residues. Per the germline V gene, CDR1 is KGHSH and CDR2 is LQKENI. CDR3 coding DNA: TGTGCCAGCTCACCAGGCGGCTTAACCCAGCAACAGCCCCAGCATTTT. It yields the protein CASSPGGLTQQQPQHF.

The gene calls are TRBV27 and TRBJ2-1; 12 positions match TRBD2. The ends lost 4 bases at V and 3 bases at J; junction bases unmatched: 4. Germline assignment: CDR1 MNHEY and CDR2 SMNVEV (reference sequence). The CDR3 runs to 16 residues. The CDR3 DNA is TGTGCCAGCAGTTCTCGGACTAGCGGGGACTACAATGAGCAGTTCTTC. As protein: CASSSRTSGDYNEQFF.

The CDR3 loop reads CASSGGYEQYF. In nucleotides, the CDR3 is TGTGCCAGCAGCGGCGGCTACGAGCAGTACTTC. V usage is TRBV28 and J usage is TRBJ2-7; D ambiguous. Germline loops: CDR1 MDHEN, CDR2 SYDVKM. V was trimmed by 6 bases and J by 3 bases, leaving 6 bases between them. CDR3 length: 11 amino acids.

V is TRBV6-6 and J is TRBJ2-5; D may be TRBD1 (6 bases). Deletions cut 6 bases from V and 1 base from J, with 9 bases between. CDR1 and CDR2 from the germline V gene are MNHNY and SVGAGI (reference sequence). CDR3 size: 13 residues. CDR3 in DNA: TGTGCCAGCAGCAAACAGGGCCAAGAGACCCAGTACTTC. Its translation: CASSKQGQETQYF.